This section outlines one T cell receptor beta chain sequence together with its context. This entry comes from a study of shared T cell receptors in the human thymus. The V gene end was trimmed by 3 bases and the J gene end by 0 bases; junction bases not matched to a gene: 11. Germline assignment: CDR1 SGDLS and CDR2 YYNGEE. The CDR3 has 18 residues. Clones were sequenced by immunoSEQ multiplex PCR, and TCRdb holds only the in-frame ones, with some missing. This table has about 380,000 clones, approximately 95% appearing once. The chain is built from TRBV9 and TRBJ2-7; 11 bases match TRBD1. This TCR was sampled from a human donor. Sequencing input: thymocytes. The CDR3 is CASSGPLEGQGVSYEQYF. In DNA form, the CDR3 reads TGTGCCAGCAGCGGCCCCCTTGAGGGACAGGGGGTCTCCTACGAGCAGTACTTC.